This TCR beta chain was identified during a study of T-cell memory formation after mild COVID-19. The CDR3 sequence is 13 residues long. V shed 7 bases and J 3 bases; nucleotides not matched to a gene: 2. CDR1 and CDR2 from the germline V gene are LNHNV and YYDKDF (reference sequence). TCRdb called the 5' RACE reads again in MiXCR, with one record for every CDR3 protein. The data show approximately 290,000 distinct CDR3 sequences, around 8% seen once. This clonotype has a handful of counts. The chain is built from TRBV15 and TRBJ1-4, with 7 bases matching TRBD1. The TCR was taken from a man aged 18 to 29 who had mild COVID-19 (a few samples of this study predate the infection). Cell type and time point are not known. Sequences were obtained from PBMCs or a T cell subset sorted from them (not recorded which). For the CDR3, the DNA is TGTGCCACCAAGGGGGCCGCTAATGAAAAACTGTTTTTT. Encoded protein: CATKGAANEKLFF.